The source of this T cell receptor beta chain is a study of cytomegalovirus exposure and HLA in healthy donors. Study information: Some 180 million T cells yielded around 120 million unique TCR beta sequences in earlier analysis. Whole-study findings and limits: Reportedly, cytomegalovirus status was diagnosed with high sensitivity and specificity. The HLA-A and HLA-B alleles of most subjects were reportedly predicted accurately from TCR beta sequences.

PCR was performed using 60 Vbeta and 13 Jbeta primers. Profiling relied on immunoSEQ multiplex PCR, and the TCRdb table lists in-frame clones only, not all of them. Of over 200,000 clones listed, roughly 91% are singletons. Comment on this clone: Its antigen remains unknown.

This CDR3 has 13 residues. The trim removed 1 base at V and 3 bases at J, leaving 0 bases unmatched. Germline V gene sequence: CDR1 SGHRS, CDR2 YFSETQ. This receptor was identified in a young woman in good health and CMV-seronegative. The rearrangement links TRBV5-1 to TRBJ1-2; 7 bases are a match to TRBD1. Source material: PBMCs. For the CDR3, the DNA is TGCGCCAGCAGCTTGACAGGGGACTATGGCTACACCTTC. It encodes CASSLTGDYGYTF.